Presented here are 15 T cell receptor beta chains from one specimen sequenced in a study of identical twins. TCRdb called the 5' RACE reads again in MiXCR, with one record for every CDR3 protein. The sample shows around 490,000 distinct CDR3 sequences, roughly 15% of them seen only once. These data were also filed under a second study, of yellow fever vaccine responses in identical twins.

Source material: CD4+ T cells sorted from blood. These TCRs come from a woman between 18 and 29 years old in good health.

This clonotype appeared a few times. This chain uses TRBV24-1 with TRBJ2-1; D gene uncertain. Germline CDR1 and CDR2: KGHDR and SFDVKD. The CDR3 is made up of 11 amino acids. With 5 bases removed from V and 12 bases from J, the gap between germline ends came to 10 bases. The CDR3 sequence is CATSVGMLQFF. As DNA, the CDR3 is TGTGCCACCAGTGTGGGAATGCTGCAGTTCTTC.

The V call is TRBV28, the J call TRBJ2-1, with TRBD2 matching over 12 bases. This CDR3 spans 17 amino acids. V gave up 4 bases and J gave up 9 bases; unmatched junction bases: 13. CDR1 is MDHEN and CDR2 is SYDVKM in the germline V gene. The CDR3 loop is CASSSSTSGGLHGEQFF. The CDR3 bases are TGTGCCAGCAGTTCCTCGACTAGCGGGGGACTCCATGGTGAGCAGTTCTTC.

This clonotype was observed a handful of times. The chain combines TRBV7-9 with TRBJ2-3; 11 bases map to TRBD2. The CDR3 extends over 16 amino acids. V lost 3 bases to trimming and J lost 5 bases; unmatched junction nucleotides: 7. Germline V gives CDR1 SEHNR, CDR2 FQNEAQ (reference sequence). In nucleotides, the CDR3 is TGTGCCAGCAGCTTGTCTTCCGGACTAGCGGGAGATACGCAGTATTTT. It is translated as CASSLSSGLAGDTQYF.

V usage is TRBV10-3 and J usage is TRBJ1-1, with D uncertain. There are 13 residues in the CDR3. V was pared by 6 bases and J by 8 bases, with 16 bases between. Germline V lookup: CDR1 ENHRY, CDR2 SYGVKD. CDR3 protein: CAISPDGPAEAFF. Written as DNA, the CDR3 is TGTGCCATCAGCCCGGACGGTCCGGCGGAAGCTTTCTTT.

This clonotype has just a few counts. This chain connects TRBV11-2 to TRBJ2-1; 9 nucleotides line up with TRBD2. The V and J ends lost 5 bases and 6 bases, in that order; junction bases with no gene match: 8. The CDR3 sequence is 15 residues long. In germline, CDR1 is SGHAT, CDR2 FQNNGV. CDR3 sequence reads: CASSPGLAGLNEQFF. The CDR3 DNA follows: TGTGCCAGCAGCCCGGGGCTAGCGGGGCTCAATGAGCAGTTCTTC.

This clonotype has just a few counts. The rearrangement links TRBV3-1 to TRBJ2-1; 11 bases fit TRBD2. Germline V lookup: CDR1 LGHDT, CDR2 YNNKEL (reference sequence). The CDR3 contains 16 residues. The V segment lost 1 base and the J segment 5 bases; nucleotides outside the gene matches: 4. The CDR3 DNA reads as TGTGCCAGCAGCCAAGGTCCGGGACTAGCGGACAATGAGCAGTTCTTC. Amino acid sequence: CASSQGPGLADNEQFF.

This clonotype has a handful of counts. V and J are TRBV10-3 and TRBJ1-1, with TRBD1 matching 10 bases. Germline V CDR1 and CDR2: ENHRY, SYGVKD. The CDR3 length is 16 residues. V gave up 3 bases and J gave up 2 bases; unmatched junction bases: 6. CDR3 protein: CAISDLTGGLNTEAFF. As DNA, the CDR3 is TGTGCCATCAGTGACCTGACAGGGGGCTTAAACACTGAAGCTTTCTTT.

This clonotype was seen a few times. The chain has TRBV7-9 and TRBJ2-1; D is possibly TRBD1 (6 bases). Trimming pared 2 bases from V and 5 bases from J, leaving 13 bases between. Germline V lookup: CDR1 SEHNR, CDR2 FQNEAQ (reference sequence). CDR3 size: 15 residues. This chain's CDR3 is CASSLPWTDNNEQFF. The CDR3 nucleotides read TGTGCCAGCAGCTTACCCTGGACAGACAACAATGAGCAGTTCTTC.

This clonotype was counted only a few times. The chain joins TRBV2 to TRBJ2-7; 14 bases are shared with TRBD2. V was pared by 5 bases and J by 4 bases, with 10 bases of the junction left unmatched. This CDR3 contains 17 residues. CDR1 is SNHLY, CDR2 FYNNEI, per germline. The DNA of the CDR3 is TGTGCCAGCAGTAATCCGGGACTAGCGGGAGTACAGTACGAGCAGTACTTC. Translated, it gives CASSNPGLAGVQYEQYF.

This clonotype came up a few times. The gene calls are TRBV5-1 and TRBJ2-7; D is perhaps TRBD2 (6 bases). CDR3 length: 14 residues. Per germline, CDR1 SGHRS and CDR2 YFSETQ. Trimming cost V 2 bases and J 3 bases, with 12 bases left between them. For the CDR3, the DNA is TGCGCCAGCAGCTTTTACCCGGGAGACTACGAGCAGTACTTC. Its protein is CASSFYPGDYEQYF.

The chain recombines TRBV20-1 with TRBJ2-7, with 16 bases matching TRBD2. Germline V gene data show CDR1 as DFQATT and CDR2 as SNEGSKA (reference sequence). V lost 4 bases, J lost 3 bases, and 12 bases stayed unmatched. The CDR3 is 18 residues long. The CDR3 DNA sequence: TGCAGTGCTAAAGGGACTAGCGGGAGGGCGGCAGGGTACTACGAGCAGTACTTC. This translates into CSAKGTSGRAAGYYEQYF.

The chain recombines TRBV28 with TRBJ2-2; D is ambiguous. Germline CDR1 reads MDHEN; CDR2 reads SYDVKM. With 6 bases removed from V and 5 bases from J, the gap between germline ends came to 7 bases. The CDR3 is 12 amino acids. CDR3 nucleotides: TGTGCCAGCAGCAACACGACCGGGGAGCTGTTTTTT. It translates to CASSNTTGELFF.

This clonotype has ten or more counts. The chain employs TRBV4-1 and TRBJ2-1, with 13 bases that match TRBD2. The junction had 6 bases not matched to a gene; V was cut back by 1 base and J by 3 bases. CDR1 and CDR2 from the germline V gene are MGHRA and YSYEKL. The CDR3 contains 18 residues. CDR3 loop: CASSQAKLAGGRYNEQFF. The CDR3 coding sequence is TGCGCCAGCAGCCAAGCTAAACTAGCGGGAGGGCGCTACAATGAGCAGTTCTTC.

Ten or more counts support this clonotype. Its ends do not fully match the called genes, so a read error is possible. This sequence joins TRBV4-1 and TRBJ1-6, with D possibly TRBD1 on 5 matching bases. The CDR3 covers 16 residues. Germline V gene sequence: CDR1 MGHRA, CDR2 YSYEKL. This chain's CDR3 is CASSQDSIVGDSAIRF. CDR3 DNA: TGCGCCAGCAGCCAAGACTCCATCGTAGGGGACTCAGCGATCCGCTTT.

This clonotype was seen ten or more times. The V and J genes are TRBV4-1 and TRBJ2-2, with no clear D. V lost 0 bases, J lost 5 bases, and 7 bases lay in between. This CDR3 is built from 14 residues. Germline values: CDR1 MGHRA, CDR2 YSYEKL. CDR3 in amino acids: CASSQESRTGELFF. CDR3 DNA sequence: TGCGCCAGCAGCCAAGAATCCAGAACCGGGGAGCTGTTTTTT.